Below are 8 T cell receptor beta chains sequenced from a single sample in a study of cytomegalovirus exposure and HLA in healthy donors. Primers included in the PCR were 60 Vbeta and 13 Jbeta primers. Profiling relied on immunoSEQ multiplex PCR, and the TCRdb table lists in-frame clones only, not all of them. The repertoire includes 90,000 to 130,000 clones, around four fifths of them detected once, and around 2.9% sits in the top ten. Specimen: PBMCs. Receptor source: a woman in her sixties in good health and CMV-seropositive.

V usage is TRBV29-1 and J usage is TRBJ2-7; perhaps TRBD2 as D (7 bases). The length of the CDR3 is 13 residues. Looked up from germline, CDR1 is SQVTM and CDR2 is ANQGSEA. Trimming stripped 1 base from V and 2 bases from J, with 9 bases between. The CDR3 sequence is CSVEGEGAYEQYF. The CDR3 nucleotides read TGCAGCGTTGAAGGGGAGGGGGCCTACGAGCAGTACTTC.

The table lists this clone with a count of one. The CDR3 loop is CASSIDGTVPEQYF. For the CDR3, the DNA is TGTGCCAGTAGTATAGACGGGACAGTACCCGAGCAGTACTTC. This chain uses TRBV19 with TRBJ2-7; 7 nucleotides agree with TRBD1. V lost 0 bases and J lost 6; bases outside the gene matches: 5. Germline CDR1 is LNHDA and CDR2 is SQIVND (reference sequence). The CDR3 covers 14 residues. The variable domain in full, with the rest retrieved from reference TRBV19 and TRBJ2-7, is DGGITQSPKYLFRKEGQNVTLSCEQNLNHDAMYWYRQDPGQGLRLIYYSQIVNDFQKGDIAEGYSVSREKKESFPLTVTSAQKNPTAFYLCASSIDGTVPEQYFGPGTRLTVT.

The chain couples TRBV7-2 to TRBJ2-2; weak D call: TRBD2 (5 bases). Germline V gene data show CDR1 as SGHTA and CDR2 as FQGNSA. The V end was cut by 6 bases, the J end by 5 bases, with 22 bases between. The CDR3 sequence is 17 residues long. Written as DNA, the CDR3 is TGTGCCAGCAGTTTAAAATTGGACGTTTGGGAGACCGGGGAGCTGTTTTTT. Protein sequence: CASSLKLDVWETGELFF. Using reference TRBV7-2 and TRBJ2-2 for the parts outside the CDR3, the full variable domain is GAGVSQSPSNKVTEKGKDVELRCDPISGHTALYWYRQSLGQGLEFLIYFQGNSAPDKSGLPSDRFSAERTGGSVSTLTIQRTQQEDSAVYLCASSLKLDVWETGELFFGEGSRLTVL.

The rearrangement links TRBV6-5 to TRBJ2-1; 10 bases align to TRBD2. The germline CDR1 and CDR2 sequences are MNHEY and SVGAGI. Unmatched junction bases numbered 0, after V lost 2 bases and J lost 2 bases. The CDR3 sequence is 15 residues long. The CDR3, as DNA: TGTGCCAGCAGTTACAGCGGGAGGGCCTACAATGAGCAGTTCTTC. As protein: CASSYSGRAYNEQFF.

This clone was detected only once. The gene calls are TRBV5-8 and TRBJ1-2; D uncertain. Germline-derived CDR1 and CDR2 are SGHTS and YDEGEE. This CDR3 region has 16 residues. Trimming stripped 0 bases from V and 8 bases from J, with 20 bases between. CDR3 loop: CASSLVARPLTQGYTF. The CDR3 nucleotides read TGTGCCAGCAGCTTGGTGGCCCGGCCCCTCACACAGGGCTACACCTTC.

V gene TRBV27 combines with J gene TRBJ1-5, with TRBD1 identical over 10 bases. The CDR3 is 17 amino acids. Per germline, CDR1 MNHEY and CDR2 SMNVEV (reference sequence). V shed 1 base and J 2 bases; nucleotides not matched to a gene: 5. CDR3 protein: CASSLFGGQGGNQPQHF. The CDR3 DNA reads TGTGCCAGCAGTTTATTTGGAGGACAGGGGGGCAATCAGCCCCAGCATTTT.

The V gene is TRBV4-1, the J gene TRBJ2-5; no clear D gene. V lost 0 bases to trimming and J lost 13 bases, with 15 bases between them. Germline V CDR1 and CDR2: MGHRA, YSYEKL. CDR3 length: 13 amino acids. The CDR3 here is CASSQDSRPTPYF. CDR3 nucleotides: TGCGCCAGCAGCCAAGATTCCCGTCCAACTCCGTACTTC.

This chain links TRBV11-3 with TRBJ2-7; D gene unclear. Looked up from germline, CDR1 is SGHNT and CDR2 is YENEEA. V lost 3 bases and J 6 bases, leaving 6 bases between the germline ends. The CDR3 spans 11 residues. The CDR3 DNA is TGTGCCAGCAGCTTCTATTGCGAGCAGTACTTC. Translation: CASSFYCEQYF.